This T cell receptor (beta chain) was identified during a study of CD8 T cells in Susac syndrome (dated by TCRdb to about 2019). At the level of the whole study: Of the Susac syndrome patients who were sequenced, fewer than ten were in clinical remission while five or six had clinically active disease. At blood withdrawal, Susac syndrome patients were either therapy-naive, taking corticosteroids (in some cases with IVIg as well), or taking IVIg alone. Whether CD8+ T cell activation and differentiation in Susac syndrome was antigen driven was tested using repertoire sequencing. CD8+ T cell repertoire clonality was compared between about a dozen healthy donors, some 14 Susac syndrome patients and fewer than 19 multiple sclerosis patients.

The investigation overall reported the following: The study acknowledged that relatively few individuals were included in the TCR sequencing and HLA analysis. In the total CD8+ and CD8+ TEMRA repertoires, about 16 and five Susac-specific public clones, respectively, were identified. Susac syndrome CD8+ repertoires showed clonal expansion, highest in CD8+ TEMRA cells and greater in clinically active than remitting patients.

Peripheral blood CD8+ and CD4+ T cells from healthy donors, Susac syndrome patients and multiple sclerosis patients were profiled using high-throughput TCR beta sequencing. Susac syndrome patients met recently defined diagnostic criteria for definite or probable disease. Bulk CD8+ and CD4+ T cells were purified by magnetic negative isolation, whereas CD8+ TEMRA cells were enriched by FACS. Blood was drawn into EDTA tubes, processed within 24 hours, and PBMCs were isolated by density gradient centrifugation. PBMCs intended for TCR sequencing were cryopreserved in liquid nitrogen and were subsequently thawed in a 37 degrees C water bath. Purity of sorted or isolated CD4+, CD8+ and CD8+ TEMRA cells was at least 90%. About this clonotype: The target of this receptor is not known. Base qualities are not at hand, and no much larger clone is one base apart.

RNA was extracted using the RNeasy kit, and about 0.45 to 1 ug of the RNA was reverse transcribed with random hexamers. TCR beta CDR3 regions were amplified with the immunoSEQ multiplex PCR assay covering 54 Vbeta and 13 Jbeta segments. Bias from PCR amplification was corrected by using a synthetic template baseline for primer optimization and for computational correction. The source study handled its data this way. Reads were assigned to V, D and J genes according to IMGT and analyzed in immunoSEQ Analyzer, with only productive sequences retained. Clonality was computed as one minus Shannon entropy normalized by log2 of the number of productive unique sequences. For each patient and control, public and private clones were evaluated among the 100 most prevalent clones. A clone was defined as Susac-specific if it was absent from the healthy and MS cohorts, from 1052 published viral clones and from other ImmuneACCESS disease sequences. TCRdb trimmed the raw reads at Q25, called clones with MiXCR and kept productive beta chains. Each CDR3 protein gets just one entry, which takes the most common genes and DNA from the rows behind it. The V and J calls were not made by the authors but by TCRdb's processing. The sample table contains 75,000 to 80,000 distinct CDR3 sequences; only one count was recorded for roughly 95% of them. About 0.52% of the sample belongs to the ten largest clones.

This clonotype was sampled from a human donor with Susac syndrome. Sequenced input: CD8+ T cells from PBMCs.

The CDR3 reads as follows: CASSQDPGRETQYF. The base sequence is TGTGCCAGCAGCCAAGATCCAGGGCGAGAGACCCAGTACTTC. In this chain, TRBV14 is recombined with TRBJ2-5; a weak D assignment points to TRBD1 (5 bases agree). Reading the germline V gene gives CDR1 SGHDN and CDR2 FVKESK. The germline ends are 9 bases apart after V is trimmed by 0 bases and J by 4 bases. From the cysteine through the phenylalanine, the CDR3 covers 14 amino acids. CDR3 DNA is the only sequence kept; it has 42 bases, read in frame from the first base. The entire variable domain, with the stretches around the CDR3 drawn from the reference TRBV14 and TRBJ2-5 proteins, is EAGVTQFPSHSVIEKGQTVTLRCDPISGHDNLYWYRRVMGKEIKFLLHFVKESKQDESGMPNNRFLAERTGGTYSTLKVQPAELEDSGVYFCASSQDPGRETQYFGPGTRLLVL.